The T cell receptor beta chain described here comes from a study of Graves' ophthalmopathy and Graves' hyperthyroidism. Ten or more counts support this clonotype. Disease in donors with ophthalmopathy had moderate-to-severe activity, CAS ≥3, NOSPECS ≥4 and under 3 months' duration. The diagnostic workup employed clinical symptoms, serum thyroxine, TRAb, thyroid ultrasound and orbital computed tomography. CDR3 regions of TCR beta were amplified from RNA transcripts. First-round RT-PCR used HTBI primers; second-round multiplex PCR followed. MiXCR, run by TCRdb on the multiplex PCR reads, gives a single entry per CDR3 protein. The table has hundreds of thousands of distinct CDR3 sequences, over 13% seen once. V was cut by 6 bases and J by 5 bases, with 16 bases left in between. The germline V gene encodes CDR1 MNHEY and CDR2 SVGAGI. CDR3 size: 14 residues.

This TCR was sampled from a woman in her twenties or thirties with Graves' ophthalmopathy. V usage is TRBV6-5 and J usage is TRBJ2-5; D not certain. Sequenced material: blood. The CDR3 here is CASRPGPRLETQYF. The CDR3 DNA follows: TGTGCCAGCAGACCCGGGCCTAGATTGGAGACCCAGTACTTC.